The 14 T cell receptor beta chains below come from one sample, sequenced in a study of cytomegalovirus exposure and HLA in healthy donors (dated by TCRdb to the late 2010s). Library method: the immunoSEQ multiplex PCR assay. The multiplex PCR relied on a mix of 60 forward primers for TCR Vbeta segments and 13 reverse primers for TCR Jbeta segments. TCRdb obtained this table from immuneACCESS and retained in-frame rearrangements with V and J assigned. These tables miss some clones; where compared with another copy, unresolved V genes account for less than half of the shortfall, and the remainder is unexplained. Counted in this sample were over 100,000 clones; 76% of them appeared once. The ten top clones hold over 4.5% of the sample. Material for sequencing was PBMCs. These receptors were taken from a woman under 30 in good health and CMV-seropositive.

The V call is TRBV28, the J call TRBJ1-6; D not certain. The CDR3 contains 16 residues. V shed 8 bases and J shed 0 bases, with 14 bases lying between them. Per the germline V gene, CDR1 is MDHEN and CDR2 is SYDVKM. In nucleotides, the CDR3 is TGTGCCAGCTGGCGGCGTGCGGGCTCCTATAATTCACCCCTCCACTTT. Translating it yields CASWRRAGSYNSPLHF.

This clone was recorded only once. In the same sample, other DNA sequences code for this CDR3. This chain connects TRBV28 to TRBJ2-7; D perhaps matches TRBD2 (5 bases). Germline-derived CDR1 and CDR2 are MDHEN and SYDVKM. Trimming pared 2 bases from V and 1 base from J, leaving 21 bases between. This CDR3 region has 18 residues. In DNA form, the CDR3 reads TGTGCCAGCAGTTTAGAGCTGATAGGACTGGCGAGGTCCTACGAGCAGTACTTC. Protein product: CASSLELIGLARSYEQYF. The full variable domain, rest sourced from reference TRBV28 and TRBJ2-7, is DVKVTQSSRYLVKRTGEKVFLECVQDMDHENMFWYRQDPGLGLRLIYFSYDVKMKEKGDIPEGYSVSREKKERFSLILESASTNQTSMYLCASSLELIGLARSYEQYFGPGTRLTVT.

This chain uses TRBV30 with TRBJ1-4, with D perhaps TRBD1 (6 bases). The V gene's germline CDR1 is GTSNPN and CDR2 SVGIG (reference sequence). The CDR3 runs 14 residues. The germline V and J ends were trimmed by 2 bases and 5 bases, with 12 bases remaining between them. CDR3 loop: CAWSTGDTNEKLFF. CDR3 nucleotides: TGTGCCTGGAGTACCGGGGACACGAATGAAAAACTGTTTTTT.

The V gene is TRBV18, the J gene TRBJ2-7; weak D call: TRBD1 (5 bases). This CDR3 region has 12 residues. Deletions cut 4 bases from V and 5 bases from J, with 9 bases between. Germline CDR1 is KGHSH and CDR2 is LQKENI. The CDR3 loop is CASSRSGNEQYF. The CDR3 bases are TGTGCCAGCTCACGATCAGGGAACGAGCAGTACTTC.

The V call is TRBV6-1, the J call TRBJ2-7, with D unclear. From germline, CDR1 is MNHNS and CDR2 SASEGT. The CDR3 contains 16 residues. V was pared by 1 base and J by 2 bases, with 15 bases between. The CDR3 spells CASSEELSVAAYEQYF. The CDR3 DNA reads as TGTGCCAGCAGTGAAGAATTATCGGTAGCAGCCTACGAGCAGTACTTC.

The gene calls are TRBV14 and TRBJ2-1; tentatively, D is TRBD2 (5 bases). The CDR3 is 12 amino acids. V was clipped by 4 bases and J by 7 bases, with 8 bases between them. Germline-derived CDR1 and CDR2 are SGHDN and FVKESK. The CDR3 protein is CASSPSGNEQFF. CDR3 in DNA: TGTGCCAGCAGCCCCTCGGGAAATGAGCAGTTCTTC.

This chain joins TRBV30 and TRBJ1-1, with 7 bases that match TRBD1. The ends lost 5 bases at V and 12 bases at J; junction bases unmatched: 12. CDR1 is GTSNPN, CDR2 SVGIG, per germline (reference sequence). CDR3 length equals 12 residues. The CDR3: CAWSRPGQKTFF. In nucleotides, the CDR3 is TGTGCCTGGTCTAGACCGGGACAGAAGACTTTCTTT.

This clone was counted only a few times. The gene calls are TRBV5-4 and TRBJ2-3; 10 nucleotides align to TRBD2. Trimming removed 2 bases from V and 1 base from J; junction bases left unmatched: 4. Germline values: CDR1 SGHNT, CDR2 YYREEE (reference sequence). The CDR3 consists of 16 residues. CDR3 sequence: CASSLWLAGGTDTQYF. The CDR3 nucleotides are TGTGCCAGCAGCTTATGGCTAGCGGGGGGCACAGATACGCAGTATTTT.

This clone was recorded a few times. The chain couples TRBV20-1 to TRBJ2-1; possibly TRBD2 for D (6 bases). CDR1 DFQATT and CDR2 SNEGSKA come from the germline V gene (reference sequence). The germline V and J ends were trimmed by 8 bases and 8 bases, with 13 bases remaining between them. The CDR3 length is 11 residues. The CDR3 DNA follows: TGCAGTCCCCTGGGGGGAGATGAGCAGTTCTTC. It specifies CSPLGGDEQFF.

This clone was counted only a few times. This chain uses TRBV2 with TRBJ1-1, with 8 bases lining up with TRBD1. The CDR3 runs to 13 residues. The V gene end was trimmed by 4 bases and the J gene end by 7 bases; junction bases not matched to a gene: 5. The germline gives CDR1 SNHLY, CDR2 FYNNEI. CDR3 sequence reads: CASSVRTGYEAFF. The CDR3 bases are TGTGCCAGCAGTGTAAGGACAGGGTATGAAGCTTTCTTT. The full variable domain, its missing parts supplied by reference TRBV2 and TRBJ1-1, is EPEVTQTPSHQVTQMGQEVILRCVPISNHLYFYWYRQILGQKVEFLVSFYNNEISEKSEIFDDQFSVERPDGSNFTLKIRSTKLEDSAMYFCASSVRTGYEAFFGQGTRLTVV.

V gene TRBV4-1 combines with J gene TRBJ2-7; D is unclear. Germline values: CDR1 MGHRA, CDR2 YSYEKL. The CDR3 covers 14 residues. Between the trimmed V and J ends, which lost 4 bases and 3 bases, there was a span of 13 bases. The CDR3, as DNA: TGCGCCAGCAGCCCCCACCTTCTAGGCTACGAGCAGTACTTC. Translation gives CASSPHLLGYEQYF.

The CDR3 loop is CASREDSSGANVLTF. The CDR3 coding sequence is TGTGCCAGCAGGGAGGACAGCTCTGGGGCCAACGTCCTGACTTTC. The chain joins TRBV2 to TRBJ2-6, with TRBD1 as a possible D gene (6 bases). The V and J ends lost 6 bases and 0 bases respectively, with 9 bases between them. The CDR3 length is 15 residues. Germline-derived CDR1 and CDR2 are SNHLY and FYNNEI.

The chain employs TRBV7-9 and TRBJ1-1, with D possibly matching TRBD1 (5 bases). V lost 3 bases and J lost 8, with 13 bases in between. Per the germline V gene, CDR1 is SEHNR and CDR2 is FQNEAQ (reference sequence). The CDR3 loop spans 13 amino acids. The CDR3 here is CASSFTRGGEAFF. The CDR3 DNA follows: TGTGCCAGCAGCTTCACGCGGGGGGGAGAAGCTTTCTTT.

V gene TRBV30 combines with J gene TRBJ1-5, with a weak D call TRBD1 (6 bases). V shed 5 bases and J shed 3 bases, with 11 bases lying between them. In germline, CDR1 is GTSNPN, CDR2 SVGIG (reference sequence). The CDR3 covers 13 residues. For the CDR3, the DNA is TGTGCCTGGGGCCAGGGGAACAATCAGCCCCAGCATTTT. Encoded protein: CAWGQGNNQPQHF.